This T cell receptor (beta chain) appears in the sequencing data of a study of blood T cells in healthy people across ages. Study-level results: Estimates of total diversity, which came from one million sequenced T cells, were considered to be underestimates.

On this clonotype: Antigen: not known.

The CDR3 has 14 residues. The J segment lost 1 base and the V segment lost 5 bases, leaving 2 bases of the junction unmatched. In germline, CDR1 is LGHNA, CDR2 YNFKEQ. The authors ran a second PCR of roughly 6 to 11 cycles using a sample-barcoded 5' primer and a J-beta primer mix. Via MiXCR, TCRdb re-called the 5' RACE reads, giving one row per CDR3 protein. The sample contains about a million distinct CDR3 sequences, around 48% of which appear only once. This chain joins TRBV4-2 and TRBJ2-3; 8 positions agree with TRBD2. This sequence was found in a man aged 30 to 45 in good health. The sample was blood. CDR3 DNA sequence: TGTGCCAGCAGCGGTAGCGGGGGCACAGATACGCAGTATTTT. Its protein product is CASSGSGGTDTQYF.